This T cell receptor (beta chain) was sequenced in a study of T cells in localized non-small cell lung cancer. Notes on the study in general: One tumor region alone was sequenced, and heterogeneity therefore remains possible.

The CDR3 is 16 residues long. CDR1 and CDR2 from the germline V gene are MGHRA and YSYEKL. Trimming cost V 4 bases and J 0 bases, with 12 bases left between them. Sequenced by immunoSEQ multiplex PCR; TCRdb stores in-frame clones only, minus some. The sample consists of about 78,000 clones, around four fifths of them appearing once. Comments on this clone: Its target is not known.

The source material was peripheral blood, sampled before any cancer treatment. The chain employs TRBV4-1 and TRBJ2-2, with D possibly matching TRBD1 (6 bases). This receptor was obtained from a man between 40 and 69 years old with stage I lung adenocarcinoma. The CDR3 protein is CASSPPTGTNTGELFF. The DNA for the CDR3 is TGCGCCAGCAGCCCCCCGACAGGTACGAACACCGGGGAGCTGTTTTTT.